Below, 25 T cell receptor beta chains from the same sample are listed, as sequenced in a study of CD4 T cells in relation to SARS-CoV-2 and coronaviruses. Repertoires were generated with immunoSEQ multiplex PCR, while TCRdb's copy carries only in-frame clones and drops some. The table records tens of thousands of clones, approximately 90% of them present only once. Before the COVID-19 pandemic, during about 2011-2019, CD4+ T cells were taken from unexposed donors. Sample: memory CD4+ T cells from PBMCs. These receptors originate from a human donor in good health.

The gene calls are TRBV24-1 and TRBJ2-3, with 10 nucleotides matching TRBD1. The V gene's germline CDR1 is KGHDR and CDR2 SFDVKD. The CDR3 runs 15 residues. The junction had 1 base not matched to a gene; V was cut back by 4 bases and J by 1 base. The CDR3 reads CATSEGTGGTDTQYF. In DNA, the CDR3 is TGTGCCACCAGTGAGGGGACAGGGGGCACAGATACGCAGTATTTT.

The chain combines TRBV19 with TRBJ1-6; D is undetermined. The CDR3 loop spans 16 amino acids. V lost 3 bases and J 10 bases, leaving 19 bases between the germline ends. Per the germline V gene, CDR1 is LNHDA and CDR2 is SQIVND (reference sequence). The CDR3 sequence is CASSISRPTQPSPLHF. CDR3 DNA sequence: TGTGCCAGTAGTATCTCCCGACCGACACAGCCATCACCCCTCCACTTT.

Worth noting for this clone: Its ends do not fully match the called genes, so a read error is possible. The CDR3 bases are TGCGCCAGCAGCTTGGCGGCCGTCCGGGACTCCCACAATGAGCAGTTCTTC. Translated, it gives CASSLAAVRDSHNEQFF. This chain uses TRBV5-1 with TRBJ2-1; perhaps TRBD2 as D (6 bases). Germline lookup yields CDR1 SGHRS and CDR2 YFSETQ. CDR3 length equals 17 residues. The entire variable domain, with the rest obtained from reference TRBV5-1 and TRBJ2-1, is as follows: KAGVTQTPRYLIKTRGQQVTLSCSPISGHRSVSWYQQTPGQGLQFLFEYFSETQRNKGNFPGRFSGRQFSNSRSEMNVSTLELGDSALYLCASSLAAVRDSHNEQFFGPGTRLTVL.

The chain joins TRBV7-9 to TRBJ2-2; D gene ambiguous. The CDR3 sequence is 16 residues long. Germline CDR1 reads SEHNR; CDR2 reads FQNEAQ (reference sequence). Trimming left V 5 bases short and J 6 bases short, with 19 bases between. As DNA, the CDR3 is TGTGCCAGCAGCGAAATCCGGAGTTTCGGGCCCGGGGAGCTGTTTTTT. It encodes CASSEIRSFGPGELFF.

The rearrangement uses TRBV19 and TRBJ1-1; no reliable D call. The germline gives CDR1 LNHDA, CDR2 SQIVND (reference sequence). The CDR3 length is 11 residues. V was pared by 3 bases and J by 4 bases, with 3 bases between. The CDR3 DNA sequence: TGTGCCAGTAGTATCCCCACTGAAGCTTTCTTT. The encoded protein is CASSIPTEAFF.

This sequence joins TRBV5-1 and TRBJ2-7; maybe TRBD2 (6 bases). Germline assignment: CDR1 SGHRS and CDR2 YFSETQ. V lost 0 bases and J 3 bases, leaving 10 bases between the germline ends. This CDR3 is built from 14 residues. The CDR3 nucleotides read TGCGCCAGCAGCTTGGCCCCGACTAGCTACGAGCAGTACTTC. It is translated as CASSLAPTSYEQYF.

A remark on this clone: At one boundary the junction diverges from the germline segment, which might be a read error. This chain connects TRBV6-5 to TRBJ2-5, with 9 bases that match TRBD1. The CDR3 covers 13 residues. The germline gives CDR1 MNHEY, CDR2 SVGAGI. The CDR3 spells CVSGTGSRETQYF. DNA of the CDR3: TGTGTCAGCGGGACAGGGTCCCGGGAGACCCAGTACTTC.

This sequence joins TRBV5-1 and TRBJ2-7; 11 bases match TRBD2. Germline V gives CDR1 SGHRS, CDR2 YFSETQ. V lost 3 bases and J lost 4; bases outside the gene matches: 6. CDR3 length equals 15 residues. The CDR3 protein is CASSYGLAGSYEQYF. CDR3 nucleotide sequence: TGCGCCAGCAGCTACGGACTAGCGGGTTCTTACGAGCAGTACTTC. The whole variable domain, remainder taken from reference TRBV5-1 and TRBJ2-7, is KAGVTQTPRYLIKTRGQQVTLSCSPISGHRSVSWYQQTPGQGLQFLFEYFSETQRNKGNFPGRFSGRQFSNSRSEMNVSTLELGDSALYLCASSYGLAGSYEQYFGPGTRLTVT.

This clone came up a few times. CDR3 DNA: TGTGCCAGCTCACCCAGCGGGTCGGGGACCGGGGAGCTGTTTTTT. Protein: CASSPSGSGTGELFF. The chain carries TRBV18 and TRBJ2-2, with D perhaps TRBD2 (6 bases). V lost 3 bases, J lost 5 bases, and 13 bases lay in between. Looked up from germline, CDR1 is KGHSH and CDR2 is LQKENI. This CDR3 contains 15 residues.

This chain links TRBV9 with TRBJ2-7; tentative D call: TRBD2 (7 bases). This CDR3 comprises 13 residues. Germline values: CDR1 SGDLS, CDR2 YYNGEE. With 4 bases removed from V and 6 bases from J, the gap between germline ends came to 14 bases. In nucleotides, the CDR3 is TGTGCCAGCAGCTTAGGGGGGGGTCCCGAGCAGTACTTC. It codes for CASSLGGGPEQYF.

The chain carries TRBV27 and TRBJ1-1; no firm D call. Germline V gene data show CDR1 as MNHEY and CDR2 as SMNVEV (reference sequence). This CDR3 is built from 15 residues. V lost 7 bases, J lost 5 bases, and 20 bases lay in between. CDR3 sequence reads: CASKLTPTKGTEAFF. DNA of the CDR3: TGTGCCAGCAAACTAACGCCCACCAAGGGAACTGAAGCTTTCTTT.

The rearrangement joins TRBV19 to TRBJ2-4; D call uncertain. CDR1 is LNHDA, CDR2 SQIVND, per germline (reference sequence). Deletions cut 5 bases from V and 0 bases from J, with 11 bases between. The CDR3 consists of 15 residues. Here the CDR3 DNA reads TGTGCCAGTAGTGATAGTGCTTTAGCCAAAAACATTCAGTACTTC. Residues: CASSDSALAKNIQYF.

The genes are TRBV6-1 and TRBJ2-5; no reliable D call. The germline CDR1 and CDR2 sequences are MNHNS and SASEGT. CDR3 size: 13 residues. V was cut by 2 bases and J by 1 base, with 5 bases left in between. The CDR3 region has the DNA TGTGCCAGCAGTGAATGGGGCCAAGAGACCCAGTACTTC. Translated, it gives CASSEWGQETQYF.

The chain joins TRBV7-2 to TRBJ2-3; 12 positions match TRBD2. With V trimmed by 0 bases and J by 2 bases, 9 bases remained unmatched. This CDR3 spans 19 amino acids. CDR1 is SGHTA and CDR2 is FQGNSA in the germline V gene. The CDR3 protein is CASSLAGLAGGSITDTQYF. CDR3 nucleotide sequence: TGTGCCAGCAGCTTAGCAGGGCTAGCGGGAGGGTCTATCACAGATACGCAGTATTTT.

The CDR3 DNA sequence: TGTGCCAGTCGGGACAGGGGGAAACCTAACTATGGCTACACCTTC. Residues: CASRDRGKPNYGYTF. The genes are TRBV19 and TRBJ1-2; 11 nucleotides match TRBD1. Germline V gives CDR1 LNHDA, CDR2 SQIVND (reference sequence). The V gene end was trimmed by 8 bases and the J gene end by 0 bases; junction bases not matched to a gene: 5. The CDR3 runs 15 residues. Full variable domain (rest looked up from reference TRBV19 and TRBJ1-2): DGGITQSPKYLFRKEGQNVTLSCEQNLNHDAMYWYRQDPGQGLRLIYYSQIVNDFQKGDIAEGYSVSREKKESFPLTVTSAQKNPTAFYLCASRDRGKPNYGYTFGSGTRLTVV.

CDR3 coding DNA: TGTGCCAGTAAATCTGGGAGGGGTCGCACAGATACGCAGTATTTT. Amino acid sequence: CASKSGRGRTDTQYF. This chain uses TRBV19 with TRBJ2-3, with 7 bases aligning to TRBD2. This CDR3 region has 15 residues. Trimming removed 7 bases from V and 1 base from J; junction bases left unmatched: 8. Germline CDR1 reads LNHDA; CDR2 reads SQIVND (reference sequence). The full variable domain, with the rest looked up from reference TRBV19 and TRBJ2-3, is DGGITQSPKYLFRKEGQNVTLSCEQNLNHDAMYWYRQDPGQGLRLIYYSQIVNDFQKGDIAEGYSVSREKKESFPLTVTSAQKNPTAFYLCASKSGRGRTDTQYFGPGTRLTVL.

The chain carries TRBV11-1 and TRBJ1-1; 8 bases match TRBD1. The germline V gene encodes CDR1 SGHAT and CDR2 FQDESV (reference sequence). The CDR3 contains 15 residues. V lost 5 bases and J lost 4; bases outside the gene matches: 9. The CDR3 region has the DNA TGTGCCAGCAGCCCTTTTGACAGGGGAAGCACTGAAGCTTTCTTT. This codes for CASSPFDRGSTEAFF. Using reference TRBV11-1 and TRBJ1-1 for the parts outside the CDR3, the full variable domain is EAEVAQSPRYKITEKSQAVAFWCDPISGHATLYWYRQILGQGPELLVQFQDESVVDDSQLPKDRFSAERLKGVDSTLKIQPAELGDSAMYLCASSPFDRGSTEAFFGQGTRLTVV.

The CDR3 DNA sequence: TGTGCCAGCAGTTTTAATTGGTGGCGGGCTAGCGGGAAAAACAATGAGCAGTTCTTC. Amino acids: CASSFNWWRASGKNNEQFF. The chain carries TRBV28 and TRBJ2-1; 9 nucleotides align to TRBD2. This CDR3 spans 19 amino acids. Germline CDR1 MDHEN, CDR2 SYDVKM. J lost 5 bases, V lost 3 bases, and 17 bases had no gene match.

The chain combines TRBV27 with TRBJ1-3, with D possibly being TRBD1 (5 bases). This CDR3 is 14 amino acids long. Germline V lookup: CDR1 MNHEY, CDR2 SMNVEV (reference sequence). V was cut by 2 bases and J by 0 bases, with 5 bases left in between. In DNA, the CDR3 is TGTGCCAGCAGTTTAAGGGGCTCTGGAAACACCATATATTTT. This gives the protein CASSLRGSGNTIYF.

This clone was observed once. This chain uses TRBV2 with TRBJ1-3; D call uncertain. Germline V gene data show CDR1 as SNHLY and CDR2 as FYNNEI. CDR3 size: 16 residues. V was clipped by 2 bases and J by 0 bases, with 11 bases between them. CDR3 nucleotide sequence: TGTGCCAGCAGTGAAAGGCGTACGGCCTCTGGAAACACCATATATTTT. Translated, it gives CASSERRTASGNTIYF.

The rearrangement joins TRBV18 to TRBJ2-2; 7 bases map to TRBD1. V lost 1 base and J lost 6; bases outside the gene matches: 2. This CDR3 has 14 residues. Germline V lookup: CDR1 KGHSH, CDR2 LQKENI. The CDR3, as DNA: TGTGCCAGCTCACCACAGGGGGCGGCCGGGGAGCTGTTTTTT. This translates into CASSPQGAAGELFF.

The CDR3: CAWTARGFTGELFF. DNA of the CDR3: TGTGCCTGGACGGCCAGGGGGTTCACCGGGGAGCTGTTTTTT. The chain joins TRBV30 to TRBJ2-2, with 7 bases lining up with TRBD1. CDR3 length: 14 amino acids. Trimming took 4 bases from V and 4 from J; bases not matched to a gene: 6. The germline V gene has CDR1 GTSNPN and CDR2 SVGIG (reference sequence).

This chain uses TRBV9 with TRBJ2-7; D call uncertain. The CDR3 is made up of 13 amino acids. Germline lookup yields CDR1 SGDLS and CDR2 YYNGEE. The germline V and J ends were trimmed by 1 base and 13 bases, with 18 bases remaining between them. The CDR3, as DNA: TGTGCCAGCAGCGTATGGGGTATCCTCCCCCGATACTTC. It encodes CASSVWGILPRYF.

The chain recombines TRBV5-4 with TRBJ1-6; 7 bases are a match to TRBD1. CDR1 is SGHNT, CDR2 YYREEE, per germline (reference sequence). This CDR3 is built from 16 residues. V lost 7 bases to trimming and J lost 10 bases; unmatched junction nucleotides: 17. The CDR3 DNA reads TGTGCCAGCGGAAGAGGGGACAGCCGGATGAGGTCACCCCTCCACTTT. Protein: CASGRGDSRMRSPLHF.

J is TRBJ2-1 and V is TRBV15, with 11 bases matching TRBD2. Trimming cost V 0 bases and J 7 bases; bases outside gene matches: 5. CDR1 is LNHNV, CDR2 YYDKDF, per germline (reference sequence). The CDR3 contains 16 residues. The CDR3 bases are TGTGCCACCAGCAGAGAGCCTAGCGGGAGGTGGAATGAGCAGTTCTTC. Protein: CATSREPSGRWNEQFF.